One sample yielded the 9 T cell receptor beta chains listed below, sequenced in a study of OX40 agonist ivuxolimab in advanced cancers. Using immunoSEQ multiplex PCR, the repertoire was profiled, and TCRdb retains in-frame clones only, with some absent. The profile shows around 45,000 clones, approximately 80% of them singletons. The starting material was CD4+ or CD8+ T cells sorted from blood, obtained in a trial of the OX40 agonist ivuxolimab. The receptors shown here come from an adult with an advanced solid tumor such as melanoma, head and neck, liver or kidney cancer.

The chain is built from TRBV6-5 and TRBJ2-6; D possibly corresponds to TRBD1 (5 bases). CDR3 length: 15 residues. Germline CDR1 is MNHEY and CDR2 is SVGAGI. Trimming stripped 5 bases from V and 7 bases from J, with 15 bases between. CDR3 protein: CASSPQQETANVLTF. The CDR3 nucleotides are TGTGCCAGCAGTCCCCAACAGGAAACCGCCAACGTCCTGACTTTC.

The chain carries TRBV6-1 and TRBJ1-2; D is undetermined. The germline V gene has CDR1 MNHNS and CDR2 SASEGT. With 6 bases removed from V and 0 bases from J, the gap between germline ends came to 8 bases. CDR3 size: 13 residues. The CDR3, as DNA: TGTGCCAGCAGCCCCCAAACTAACTATGGCTACACCTTC. Its translation is CASSPQTNYGYTF.

The chain is built from TRBV4-3 and TRBJ2-4; D unresolved. Trimming pared 0 bases from V and 7 bases from J, leaving 13 bases between. CDR1 LGHNA and CDR2 YSLEER come from the germline V gene. The CDR3 is 15 residues long. The CDR3 coding sequence is TGCGCCAGCAGCCAAGATGGGCAGGTCGTTAACATTCAGTACTTC. Amino acid sequence: CASSQDGQVVNIQYF.

The chain combines TRBV12-5 with TRBJ2-1, with D tentatively TRBD2 (7 bases). V lost 5 bases and J 9 bases, leaving 20 bases between the germline ends. Germline lookup yields CDR1 LGHNT and CDR2 FRNRAP. The CDR3 is 15 residues long. CDR3 amino acids: CASGPPGAGVGEQFF. The CDR3 nucleotides are TGTGCTAGTGGTCCCCCAGGGGCGGGAGTGGGTGAGCAGTTCTTC.

Only one count was recorded for this clone. The V and J genes are TRBV5-6 and TRBJ1-3, with 9 bases matching TRBD1. Germline assignment: CDR1 SGHDT and CDR2 YYEEEE. The CDR3 has 14 amino acids. With V trimmed by 5 bases and J by 4 bases, 4 bases remained unmatched. CDR3 residues: CASRGTGFGNTIYF. The CDR3 nucleotides are TGTGCCAGCAGGGGGACAGGGTTCGGAAACACCATATATTTT.

The V call is TRBV11-2, the J call TRBJ1-2, with a tentative D call TRBD1 (5 bases). The CDR3 length is 14 residues. Germline assignment: CDR1 SGHAT and CDR2 FQNNGV. V lost 2 bases to trimming and J lost 2 bases, with 9 bases between them. The CDR3 region has the DNA TGTGCCAGCAGCTTATCCCCAGGGAACTATGGCTACACCTTC. This gives the protein CASSLSPGNYGYTF.

The CDR3 reads CAISEYPPRGTSEAFF. CDR3 coding DNA: TGTGCCATCAGTGAGTACCCCCCCAGGGGTACAAGTGAAGCTTTCTTT. The rearrangement uses TRBV10-3 and TRBJ1-1, with TRBD1 as a possible D gene (6 bases). The germline gives CDR1 ENHRY, CDR2 SYGVKD. V was clipped by 1 base and J by 7 bases, with 19 bases between them. This CDR3 has 16 residues.

This chain's CDR3 is CASRGQFYGYTF. CDR3 nucleotide sequence: TGTGCCAGCAGGGGCCAATTTTATGGCTACACCTTC. The rearrangement uses TRBV21-1 and TRBJ1-2; the D call of TRBD1 is as the table states it, not checked on the DNA. TRBV21-1 is a pseudogene segment. The CDR3 length is 12 residues.

The rearrangement links TRBV6-5 to TRBJ2-7, with 10 nucleotides matching TRBD2. The CDR3 runs 15 residues. V shed 9 bases and J 2 bases; nucleotides not matched to a gene: 10. Per the germline V gene, CDR1 is MNHEY and CDR2 is SVGAGI. The chain's CDR3 is CASPLKREGTYEQYF. The CDR3 coding sequence is TGTGCCAGTCCTCTTAAGCGGGAGGGTACCTACGAGCAGTACTTC.